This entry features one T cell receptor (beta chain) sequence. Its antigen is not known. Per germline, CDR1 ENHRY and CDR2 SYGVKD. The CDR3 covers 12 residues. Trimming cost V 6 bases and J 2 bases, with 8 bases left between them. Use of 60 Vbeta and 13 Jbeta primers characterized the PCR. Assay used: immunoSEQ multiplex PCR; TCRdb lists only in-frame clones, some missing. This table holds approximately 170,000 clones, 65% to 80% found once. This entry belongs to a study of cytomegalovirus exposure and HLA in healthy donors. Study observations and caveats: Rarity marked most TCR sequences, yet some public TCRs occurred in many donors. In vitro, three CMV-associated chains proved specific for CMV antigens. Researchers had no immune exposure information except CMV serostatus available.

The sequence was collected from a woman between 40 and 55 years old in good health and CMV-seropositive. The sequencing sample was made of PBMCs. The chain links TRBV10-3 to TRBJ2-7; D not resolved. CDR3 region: CAISPTTYEQYF. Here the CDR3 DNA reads TGTGCCATCAGCCCTACGACCTACGAGCAGTACTTC.